This T cell receptor beta chain was identified in a study of T cell responses to AZD1222 COVID-19 vaccine. Study as a whole: Analyses pooled second doses at about 4 or about 12 weeks. Study-level points and caveats: Spike was spanned by vaccine-associated CD4 TCRs, with dominance at 160-218 and 743-854. Regions left unmutated in variants are reportedly the target of nearly half of spike-specific TCRs.

Worth noting for this clone: As yet, its antigen is unknown.

Using immunoSEQ multiplex PCR, the repertoire was profiled, and TCRdb retains in-frame clones only, with some absent. This sample has about 30,000 clones, with 85% to 90% found just once. Germline V CDR1 and CDR2: KGHSH, LQKENI. The CDR3 length is 16 residues. The ends were cut back, 2 bases at V and 0 bases at J, with 11 bases in the middle. This sample comprised peripheral blood, obtained on day 0 of AZD1222 vaccination. The chain couples TRBV18 to TRBJ2-1, with a tentative D call TRBD2 (5 bases). This receptor was taken from an adult in good health. This CDR3 is CASSPGRVSSYNEQFF. CDR3 coding DNA: TGTGCCAGCTCACCAGGGCGGGTAAGCTCCTACAATGAGCAGTTCTTC.